Presented here are 19 T cell receptor beta chains from one specimen sequenced in a study of blood T cell repertoires in COVID-19 (dated by TCRdb to 2018 to 2020). Library preparation employed the immunoSEQ multiplex PCR assay. TCRdb re-hosts the immuneACCESS table, in-frame sequences only. Its copies lack some clones; in the studies checked, an unresolved V gene accounts for under half of them, and the cause for the rest is not known. This sample comprises hundreds of thousands of clones, 85% of them detected only once. Of the sample, less than 6.5% falls within the top ten clones. Sequenced input: peripheral blood. Receptors originate from a man aged 50-59 years with COVID-19, enrolled during active disease.

This sequence joins TRBV7-2 and TRBJ2-7; D may be TRBD2 (5 bases). The germline V gene has CDR1 SGHTA and CDR2 FQGNSA. This CDR3 contains 13 residues. Trimming took off 5 bases at V and 6 bases at J, with 14 bases between the two ends. The CDR3: CASSQAREGEQYF. As DNA, the CDR3 is TGTGCCAGCAGCCAAGCCCGGGAAGGCGAGCAGTACTTC.

This clone was seen a few times. The sample carries other DNA sequences with the same CDR3. The chain couples TRBV24-1 to TRBJ1-5; D might be TRBD1 (5 bases). This CDR3 contains 15 residues. V dropped 4 bases and J dropped 0 bases, with 9 bases sitting between them. CDR1 and CDR2 (germline): KGHDR, SFDVKD. CDR3 amino acids: CATSDGGDSNQPQHF. The CDR3 coding sequence is TGTGCCACCAGTGACGGGGGGGATAGCAATCAGCCCCAGCATTTT.

V gene TRBV7-3 combines with J gene TRBJ1-1; no definite D call. The CDR3 extends over 13 amino acids. Looked up from germline, CDR1 is SGHTA and CDR2 is FQGTGA. The V end was cut by 4 bases, the J end by 3 bases, with 9 bases between. The CDR3 loop is CASSSYSYTEAFF. CDR3 coding DNA: TGTGCCAGCAGCTCGTACAGCTACACTGAAGCTTTCTTT.

The gene calls are TRBV15 and TRBJ1-5; unclear D gene. The germline V gene has CDR1 LNHNV and CDR2 YYDKDF (reference sequence). The CDR3 spans 14 residues. Trimming took 6 bases from V and 7 from J, leaving 16 bases between them. The CDR3 loop is CATRAAGSGQPQHF. Written as DNA, the CDR3 is TGTGCCACCAGGGCGGCGGGCAGCGGGCAGCCCCAGCATTTT.

This clone appeared a few times. This chain links TRBV5-4 with TRBJ2-1, with D tentatively TRBD1 (5 bases). CDR1 and CDR2 (germline): SGHNT, YYREEE (reference sequence). Trimming pared 0 bases from V and 7 bases from J, leaving 14 bases between. There are 15 residues in the CDR3. The CDR3 region is CASSLGTQQGNEQFF. DNA for the CDR3: TGTGCCAGCAGCTTGGGGACCCAGCAGGGTAATGAGCAGTTCTTC.

This clone was seen a single time. The J gene is TRBJ1-1, the V gene TRBV7-8, with D unclear. This CDR3 is 11 amino acids long. Trimming cost V 4 bases and J 6 bases, with 6 bases left between them. Germline-derived CDR1 and CDR2 are SGHVS and FQNEAQ. DNA for the CDR3: TGTGCCAGCAGCTGGGCCGCTGAAGCTTTCTTT. Protein: CASSWAAEAFF. Complete variable domain (other parts from reference TRBV7-8 and TRBJ1-1): GAGVSQSPRYKVAKRGQDVALRCDPISGHVSLFWYQQALGQGPEFLTYFQNEAQLDKSGLPSDRFFAERPEGSVSTLKIQRTQQEDSAVYLCASSWAAEAFFGQGTRLTVV.

In DNA form, the CDR3 reads TGTGCCAGCAGCTTGGCCGGACTAGCGGGGGGAACAGATACGCAGTATTTT. Encoded protein: CASSLAGLAGGTDTQYF. The V gene is TRBV11-2, the J gene TRBJ2-3, with 14 bases aligning to TRBD2. Looked up from germline, CDR1 is SGHAT and CDR2 is FQNNGV. This CDR3 contains 17 residues. V dropped 3 bases and J dropped 3; count of bases not matched to a gene: 5. Full variable domain (rest looked up from reference TRBV11-2 and TRBJ2-3): EAGVAQSPRYKIIEKRQSVAFWCNPISGHATLYWYQQILGQGPKLLIQFQNNGVVDDSQLPKDRFSAERLKGVDSTLKIQPAKLEDSAVYLCASSLAGLAGGTDTQYFGPGTRLTVL.

The rearrangement links TRBV9 to TRBJ2-5, with TRBD1 matching 9 bases. The CDR3 totals 17 residues. The V segment lost 0 bases and the J segment 5 bases; nucleotides outside the gene matches: 11. Germline values: CDR1 SGDLS, CDR2 YYNGEE. CDR3 sequence reads: CASSVGVGQGGSETQYF. The CDR3 DNA follows: TGTGCCAGCAGCGTAGGCGTGGGACAGGGAGGTTCGGAGACCCAGTACTTC.

This clone was observed a few times. CDR3: CASSLLKQGASIGELFF. Here the CDR3 DNA reads TGTGCCAGCAGTCTCCTAAAACAGGGGGCTTCAATCGGGGAGCTGTTTTTT. The V and J genes are TRBV7-3 and TRBJ2-2; 9 positions match TRBD1. The V segment lost 6 bases and the J segment 7 bases; nucleotides outside the gene matches: 15. Per germline, CDR1 SGHTA and CDR2 FQGTGA. The CDR3 is 17 residues long.

This sequence joins TRBV18 and TRBJ1-4, with D possibly matching TRBD1 (6 bases). The CDR3 covers 14 residues. V was clipped by 5 bases and J by 5 bases, with 12 bases between them. Germline V gene lookup returns CDR1 KGHSH and CDR2 LQKENI. The CDR3 here is CASSIGQQNEKLFF. The CDR3, as DNA: TGTGCCAGCTCAATAGGACAGCAAAATGAAAAACTGTTTTTT. The entire variable domain, with the rest obtained from reference TRBV18 and TRBJ1-4, is as follows: NAGVMQNPRHLVRRRGQEARLRCSPMKGHSHVYWYRQLPEEGLKFMVYLQKENIIDESGMPKERFSAEFPKEGPSILRIQQVVRGDSAAYFCASSIGQQNEKLFFGSGTQLSVL.

In this sample, this clone turned up once. The chain recombines TRBV7-9 with TRBJ2-2; 9 bases fit TRBD1. V dropped 1 base and J dropped 5; count of bases not matched to a gene: 5. This CDR3 region has 16 residues. Germline CDR1 SEHNR, CDR2 FQNEAQ (reference sequence). The CDR3 is CASSLGVGTGTGELFF. DNA for the CDR3: TGTGCCAGCAGCTTAGGTGTTGGGACAGGGACCGGGGAGCTGTTTTTT. Full variable domain (remainder filled in from reference TRBV7-9 and TRBJ2-2): DTGVSQNPRHKITKRGQNVTFRCDPISEHNRLYWYRQTLGQGPEFLTYFQNEAQLEKSRLLSDRFSAERPKGSFSTLEIQRTEQGDSAMYLCASSLGVGTGTGELFFGEGSRLTVL.

V gene TRBV2 combines with J gene TRBJ1-2, with TRBD1 identical over 9 bases. This CDR3 has 16 residues. Trimming removed 7 bases from V and 4 bases from J; junction bases left unmatched: 13. CDR1 and CDR2 (germline): SNHLY, FYNNEI. CDR3 in amino acids: CASTPGQGGFGYGYTF. As DNA, the CDR3 is TGTGCCAGCACCCCGGGACAGGGAGGTTTCGGCTATGGCTACACCTTC.

This clone came up once. The V and J genes are TRBV6-2 or TRBV6-3 and TRBJ2-1; TRBD2 matches at 12 bases. There are 20 residues in the CDR3. Germline V gene lookup returns CDR1 MNHEY and CDR2 SVGEGT. J gave up 0 bases and V 4 bases, and 13 bases lay outside the gene matches. The CDR3 here is CASSLSGLAGPQSSYNEQFF. CDR3 DNA: TGTGCCAGCAGTTTATCGGGACTAGCGGGCCCTCAGAGCTCCTACAATGAGCAGTTCTTC.

The chain employs TRBV23-1 and TRBJ1-5, with TRBD1 as a possible D gene (5 bases). TRBV23-1 is an ORF, with its function uncertain. This CDR3 region has 16 residues. Trimming took 3 bases from V and 3 from J, leaving 15 bases between them. The CDR3 sequence: CASSQGWGRSNQPQHF. The CDR3 coding sequence is TGCGCCAGCAGTCAGGGTTGGGGCAGGTCCAATCAGCCCCAGCATTTT.

The J gene is TRBJ2-2, the V gene TRBV7-3, with 8 nucleotides matching TRBD1. Trimming took 5 bases from V and 1 from J; bases not matched to a gene: 6. This CDR3 comprises 16 residues. In germline, CDR1 is SGHTA, CDR2 FQGTGA. This CDR3 is CASSPSDRVNTGELFF. CDR3 nucleotides: TGTGCCAGCAGCCCATCGGACAGGGTGAACACCGGGGAGCTGTTTTTT.

The rearrangement uses TRBV6-5 and TRBJ2-5; a weak D match, TRBD2 (7 bases). Trimming took off 10 bases at V and 5 bases at J, with 14 bases between the two ends. There are 12 residues in the CDR3. Germline CDR1 and CDR2: MNHEY and SVGAGI. This CDR3 is CATGGRGETQYF. The CDR3 nucleotides are TGTGCCACCGGGGGGAGGGGGGAGACCCAGTACTTC.

This chain links TRBV2 with TRBJ2-7; possible D gene TRBD1, 5 bases. The CDR3 consists of 14 residues. In germline, CDR1 is SNHLY, CDR2 FYNNEI. V lost 5 bases, J lost 2 bases, and 13 bases lay in between. The CDR3 bases are TGTGCCAGCAGTTACGGACATGAAGCCTACGAGCAGTACTTC. This encodes CASSYGHEAYEQYF.

There are a few counts of this clone. This chain links TRBV3-1 (or the pseudogene TRBV3-2) with TRBJ2-5; TRBD2 aligns across 7 bases. CDR1 and CDR2 (germline): LGHDT, YNNKEL (reference sequence). J lost 7 bases, V lost 5 bases, and 13 bases had no gene match. The CDR3 consists of 15 residues. CDR3 region: CASSTSAGPPGTQYF. CDR3 coding DNA: TGTGCCAGCAGCACTTCAGCGGGACCCCCGGGGACCCAGTACTTC.

This clone occurred once. This rearrangement joins TRBV7-2 to TRBJ2-2; 9 positions agree with TRBD2. The germline gives CDR1 SGHTA, CDR2 FQGNSA. The V gene end was trimmed by 1 base and the J gene end by 7 bases; junction bases not matched to a gene: 4. This CDR3 has 15 amino acids. DNA of the CDR3: TGTGCCAGCAGCTTAGGGGGACTAGCAGGCGGGGAGCTGTTTTTT. Translated, it gives CASSLGGLAGGELFF. Full variable domain (outside the CDR3, taken from reference TRBV7-2 and TRBJ2-2): GAGVSQSPSNKVTEKGKDVELRCDPISGHTALYWYRQSLGQGLEFLIYFQGNSAPDKSGLPSDRFSAERTGGSVSTLTIQRTQQEDSAVYLCASSLGGLAGGELFFGEGSRLTVL.